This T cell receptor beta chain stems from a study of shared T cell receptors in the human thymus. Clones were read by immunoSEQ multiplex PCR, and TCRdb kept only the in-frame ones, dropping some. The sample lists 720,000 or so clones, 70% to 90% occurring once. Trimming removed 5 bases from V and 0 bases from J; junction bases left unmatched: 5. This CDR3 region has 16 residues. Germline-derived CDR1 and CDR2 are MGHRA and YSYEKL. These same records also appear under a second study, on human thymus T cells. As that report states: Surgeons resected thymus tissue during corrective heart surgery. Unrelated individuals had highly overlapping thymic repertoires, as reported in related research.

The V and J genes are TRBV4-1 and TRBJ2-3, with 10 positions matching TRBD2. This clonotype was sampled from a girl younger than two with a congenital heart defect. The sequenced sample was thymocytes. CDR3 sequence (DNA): TGCGCCAGCAGCTCCTGGACTAGCGGAAGCACAGATACGCAGTATTTT. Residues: CASSSWTSGSTDTQYF.